Sequencing of this T cell receptor (beta chain) was carried out in a study of T cells in Graves' hyperthyroidism and ophthalmopathy (dated 2019 in TCRdb). For the study in its entirety: Peripheral blood was sampled at the time of initial diagnosis, prior to any treatment. A discovery cohort of approximately 97 patients, roughly 45 with Graves' ophthalmopathy and over 55 with stable Graves' hyperthyroidism, was used to find distinguishing TCR V-J signatures. An independent validation cohort of under 20 hyperthyroidism patients and 15 or so patients who later progressed to ophthalmopathy tested prospective prediction of ophthalmopathy. The 100 discovery patients were randomly split 7:3 into training and test sets. In about 6 Graves' hyperthyroidism patients, the study also compared T-cell repertoires from thyroid tissue with T-cell repertoires from blood. After sampling, hyperthyroidism patients received methimazole starting at 30 mg daily, and ophthalmopathy patients received high-dose intravenous methylprednisolone. The paper describes TCR Vbeta CDR3 sequencing of around 130 peripheral blood samples, made up of 43 ophthalmopathy patients, roughly 72 hyperthyroidism patients and 17 progressor patients.

This clonotype was found many times. The antigen it recognizes is unknown. Nothing much larger sits one base from this clone, and base qualities are not available. Beyond this particular receptor, the publication reports: Sample size was not statistically predetermined, and investigators were not blinded to group allocation. Most expanded thyroid clonotypes (frequency above 0.001) were also detected in blood, suggesting blood repertoires may reflect thyroid immune responses. In validation, the model predicted progression to ophthalmopathy with approximately 71% sensitivity and over 72% specificity, a median of about six months before onset. In cross-validation, a model built on a 13 V-J signature told ophthalmopathy apart from stable hyperthyroidism with 85% to 90% sensitivity and around 81% specificity, and in testing the same model reached 80%/75%.

Trimming takes 1 base from V and 4 bases from J, and the germline ends sit 2 bases apart. CDR1 and CDR2, looked up from the germline V gene (reference sequence), are LGHDT and YNNKEL. The CDR3 starts with the cysteine, ends with the phenylalanine, and has 13 residues. Only the CDR3 part of the read is kept: 39 bases, read in frame from the first base. TCR beta CDR3 regions were amplified from RNA transcripts. A first-round RT-PCR of the TCR CDR3 used the HTBI primer set with the Qiagen OneStep RT-PCR kit. Libraries were constructed in a second round of multiplex PCR, after which size selection and purification were carried out. Sequencing of the libraries was done on an Illumina HiSeq2000 using paired-end 100 bp reads. Concerning the study's data processing: SOAPnuke was used to process the raw data, throwing out any read that contained adapters or uncalled bases, had a mean Phred below 15, or lacked an exact constant-primer or identifier match. High-quality paired reads were merged using COPE v1.2.5, and each unique nucleotide sequence was defined as a clonotype. MiTCR v1.1 was used to align the clonotypes against IMGT TRBV, TRBD and TRBJ reference segments. Analysis was restricted to V-J combinations with a frequency above 0.0001, which covered roughly 99% of repertoires. A TCS score was defined as the ratio between F50 (clonal expansion) and ExV (chaos), using BLOSUM62-based TCRdist between CDR3 peptides within each V-J. Welch's t-statistics and random forest reduced around 510 V-J features to 13, which were used in a naive Bayes classifier (R e1071). TCRdb reanalyzed the raw reads on its own, using fastp at Q25 for trimming and MiXCR for clone calling, and kept in-frame beta chains. Each CDR3 protein appears once, grouped with its most common genes and DNA. The authors' filters were not applied to this entry. This sample comprises roughly 650,000 distinct CDR3 sequences, around 15% of them detected only once. Around 3.5% of the sample lies in the top ten.

Ophthalmopathy patients had moderately to severely active disease, Clinical Activity Score of at least 3, NOSPECS grade of at least 4, and duration under 3 months. Exclusion was applied to patients with uncontrolled infections, other autoimmune diseases, pregnancy or lactation. Diagnoses relied on clinical symptoms, serum thyroxine and TRAb, thyroid ultrasound and orbital computed tomography. Ficoll-Paque density gradient centrifugation was used to isolate PBMCs from 8 to 10 ml of fresh peripheral blood. Total RNA was extracted using Trizol reagent, and RNA quality was assessed on an Agilent 2100 Bioanalyzer.

This chain joins TRBV3-1 to TRBJ1-6; the D gene assignment is ambiguous. This clonotype originated in a woman aged 40 to 50 with Graves' ophthalmopathy. The source material was blood. The CDR3 region has the sequence CASSQGYNSPLHF. The nucleotide sequence reads as follows: TGTGCCAGCAGCCAAGGATATAATTCACCCCTCCACTTT.